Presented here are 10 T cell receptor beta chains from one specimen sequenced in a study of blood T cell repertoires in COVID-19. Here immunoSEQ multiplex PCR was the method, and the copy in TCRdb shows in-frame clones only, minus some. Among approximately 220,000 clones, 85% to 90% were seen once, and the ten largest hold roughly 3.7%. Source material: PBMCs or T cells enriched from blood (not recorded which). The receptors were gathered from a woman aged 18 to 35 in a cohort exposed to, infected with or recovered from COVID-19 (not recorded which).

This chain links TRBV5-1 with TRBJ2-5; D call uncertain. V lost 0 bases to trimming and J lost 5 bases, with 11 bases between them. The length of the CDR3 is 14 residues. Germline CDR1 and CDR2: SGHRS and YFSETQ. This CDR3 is CASSLGQRPETQYF. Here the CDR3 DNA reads TGCGCCAGCAGCTTGGGGCAGCGCCCGGAGACCCAGTACTTC.

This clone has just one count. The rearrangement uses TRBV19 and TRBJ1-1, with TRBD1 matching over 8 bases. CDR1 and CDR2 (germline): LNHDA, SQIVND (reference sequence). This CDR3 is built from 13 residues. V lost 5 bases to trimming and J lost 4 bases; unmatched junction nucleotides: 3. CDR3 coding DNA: TGTGCCAGTAGTGTGGGACAGGTCACTGAAGCTTTCTTT. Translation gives CASSVGQVTEAFF. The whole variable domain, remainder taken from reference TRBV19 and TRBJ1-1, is DGGITQSPKYLFRKEGQNVTLSCEQNLNHDAMYWYRQDPGQGLRLIYYSQIVNDFQKGDIAEGYSVSREKKESFPLTVTSAQKNPTAFYLCASSVGQVTEAFFGQGTRLTVV.

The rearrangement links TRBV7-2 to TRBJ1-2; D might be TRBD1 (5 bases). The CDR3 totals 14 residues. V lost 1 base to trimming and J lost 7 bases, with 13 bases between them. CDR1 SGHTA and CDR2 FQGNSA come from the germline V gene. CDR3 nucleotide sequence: TGTGCCAGCAGCTTAGAGGAGACAGAAAGTGGCTACACCTTC. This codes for CASSLEETESGYTF.

The CDR3 bases are TGCAGCGACTTCTCGGGAACTGAAGCTTTCTTT. Encoded protein: CSDFSGTEAFF. The chain employs TRBV29-1 and TRBJ1-1, with D unresolved. V was trimmed by 7 bases and J by 5 bases, leaving 11 bases between them. CDR3 length equals 11 residues. CDR1 SQVTM and CDR2 ANQGSEA come from the germline V gene. Full variable domain (missing parts from reference TRBV29-1 and TRBJ1-1): SAVISQKPSRDICQRGTSLTIQCQVDSQVTMMFWYRQQPGQSLTLIATANQGSEATYESGFVIDKFPISRPNLTFSTLTVSNMSPEDSSIYLCSDFSGTEAFFGQGTRLTVV.

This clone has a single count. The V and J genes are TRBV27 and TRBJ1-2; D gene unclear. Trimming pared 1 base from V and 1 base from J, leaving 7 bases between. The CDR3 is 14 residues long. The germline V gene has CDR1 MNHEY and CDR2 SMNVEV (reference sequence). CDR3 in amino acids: CASSLFADNYGYTF. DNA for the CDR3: TGTGCCAGCAGTTTATTCGCGGATAACTATGGCTACACCTTC.

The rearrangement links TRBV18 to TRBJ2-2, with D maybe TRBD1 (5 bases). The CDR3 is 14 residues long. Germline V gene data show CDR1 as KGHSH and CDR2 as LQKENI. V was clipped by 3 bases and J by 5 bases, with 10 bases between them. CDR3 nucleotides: TGTGCCAGCTCACCTGACAGACTTACCGGGGAGCTGTTTTTT. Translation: CASSPDRLTGELFF.

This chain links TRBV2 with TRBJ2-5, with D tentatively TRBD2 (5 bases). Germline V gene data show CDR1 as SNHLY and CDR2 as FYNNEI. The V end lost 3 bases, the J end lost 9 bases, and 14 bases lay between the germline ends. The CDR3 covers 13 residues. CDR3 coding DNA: TGTGCCAGCAGTGATCGGTCAGAGGGAGCCCAGTACTTC. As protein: CASSDRSEGAQYF.

The CDR3 DNA is TGCGCCAGCAGCTCCCTTTCTGGCGGGAGGGACTCCTACGAGCAGTACTTC. It is translated as CASSSLSGGRDSYEQYF. V usage is TRBV5-1 and J usage is TRBJ2-7; 9 bases are shared with TRBD2. This CDR3 comprises 17 residues. The trim removed 3 bases at V and 0 bases at J, leaving 10 bases unmatched. Germline-derived CDR1 and CDR2 are SGHRS and YFSETQ. Full variable domain (remainder filled in from reference TRBV5-1 and TRBJ2-7): KAGVTQTPRYLIKTRGQQVTLSCSPISGHRSVSWYQQTPGQGLQFLFEYFSETQRNKGNFPGRFSGRQFSNSRSEMNVSTLELGDSALYLCASSSLSGGRDSYEQYFGPGTRLTVT.

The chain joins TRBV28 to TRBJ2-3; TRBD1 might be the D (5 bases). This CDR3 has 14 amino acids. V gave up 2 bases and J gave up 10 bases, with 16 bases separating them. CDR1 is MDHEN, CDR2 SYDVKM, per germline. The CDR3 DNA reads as TGTGCCAGCAGTTTAGCTGGGGCCGTCAGGGCGCAGTATTTT. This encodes CASSLAGAVRAQYF.

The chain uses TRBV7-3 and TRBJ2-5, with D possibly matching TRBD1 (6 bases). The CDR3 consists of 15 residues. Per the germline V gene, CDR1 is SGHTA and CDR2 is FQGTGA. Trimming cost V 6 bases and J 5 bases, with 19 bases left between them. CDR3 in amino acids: CASSQGGARGETQYF. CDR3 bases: TGTGCCAGCAGTCAAGGGGGTGCTAGAGGGGAGACCCAGTACTTC.